The 28 T cell receptor beta chains below come from one sample, sequenced in a study of T cells in women clearing cervical HPV infection. Libraries were prepared by immunoSEQ multiplex PCR; TCRdb keeps only in-frame clonotypes and omits some of them. This sample's table reports approximately 41,000 clones. Sequencing was performed on blood buffy coat. The source of these receptors is a woman aged 18 to 75 with a cervical HPV16 infection that either progressed to CIN3+ or cleared (not recorded which).

As to this clone: The DNA ends 3 residues before the CDR3 does, and the rest of the CDR3 is filled in from the germline J gene. The V call is TRBV12-3 or TRBV12-4, the J call TRBJ1-2, with D unresolved. The ends were cut back, 1 base at V and 5 bases at J, with 5 bases in the middle. The CDR3 is made up of 12 amino acids. CDR3 loop: CASSLGAYGYTF. The sequenced CDR3 bases are TGTGCCAGCAGTTTAGGAGCTTATGGC.

As to this clone: The sequence runs out 3 residues before the end of the CDR3; the remainder is reconstructed from the germline J gene. The J gene is TRBJ2-3, the V gene TRBV4-1; tentatively, D is TRBD1 (6 bases). The CDR3 loop spans 13 amino acids. The germline V gene encodes CDR1 MGHRA and CDR2 YSYEKL. Trimming took off 2 bases at V and 7 bases at J, with 10 bases between the two ends. Incomplete CDR3 DNA: TGCGCCAGCAGCCAACAGGGGCTTAATACG. Protein sequence: CASSQQGLNT. The full CDR3 is CASSQQGLNTQYF.

Remarks on this clone: The CDR3 extends 3 residues past the end of the read, so its final part is completed from the germline J gene. The chain recombines TRBV5-1 with TRBJ2-3; D remains unclear. The length of the CDR3 is 14 residues. V lost 4 bases to trimming and J lost 2 bases, with 11 bases between them. The germline V gene encodes CDR1 SGHRS and CDR2 YFSETQ. The CDR3 DNA, read in part, is TGCGCCAGCAGCAGGGCCGCCTCCACAGATACG. Its protein is CASSRAASTDT. The full CDR3 reads CASSRAASTDTQYF.

A remark on this clone: The read ends 3 residues shy of where the CDR3 ends; the end is completed using the germline J gene. This sequence joins TRBV5-1 and TRBJ1-1, with TRBD1 matching 7 bases. From germline, CDR1 is SGHRS and CDR2 YFSETQ. This CDR3 contains 14 residues. The CDR3 loop is CASSSTKDRVNAFF. The CDR3 bases that were read are TGCGCCAGCAGCTCGACAAAAGACAGGGTGAAT. The full variable domain, rest sourced from reference TRBV5-1 and TRBJ1-1, is KAGVTQTPRYLIKTRGQQVTLSCSPISGHRSVSWYQQTPGQGLQFLFEYFSETQRNKGNFPGRFSGRQFSNSRSEMNVSTLELGDSALYLCASSSTKDRVNAFFGQGTRLTVV.

As regards this clone: The read gets to within 3 residues of the CDR3 end, and the germline J gene fills in the rest. The chain carries TRBV5-6 and TRBJ1-2; TRBD1 agrees at 8 bases. The CDR3 consists of 14 residues. Trimming removed 6 bases from V and 5 bases from J; junction bases left unmatched: 9. Germline V gives CDR1 SGHDT, CDR2 YYEEEE. The CDR3 bases that were read are TGTGCCAGCACTCTGACAGGGGCGACTTATGGC. Translation gives CASTLTGATYG. The complete CDR3 reads CASTLTGATYGYTF. The variable domain in full, with the rest retrieved from reference TRBV5-6 and TRBJ1-2, is DAGVTQSPTHLIKTRGQQVTLRCSPKSGHDTVSWYQQALGQGPQFIFQYYEEEERQRGNFPDRFSGHQFPNYSSELNVNALLLGDSALYLCASTLTGATYGYTFGSGTRLTVV.

Note on this clone: The CDR3 is cut off 3 residues early in the read; its end comes from the germline J gene. The chain combines TRBV19 with TRBJ2-1, with D perhaps assigned TRBD1 or TRBD2 (6 bases each). V dropped 5 bases and J dropped 3 bases, with 17 bases sitting between them. There are 16 residues in the CDR3. From germline, CDR1 is LNHDA and CDR2 SQIVND (reference sequence). The CDR3 here is CASSPRRGLVYNEQFF. The covered CDR3 bases are TGTGCCAGTAGTCCGAGGAGGGGGTTAGTCTACAATGAG.

For this clone: The read is 3 residues too short to cover the CDR3 end, so that end is filled in from the germline J gene. The chain has TRBV5-5 and TRBJ1-5, with D unresolved. Germline values: CDR1 SGHKS, CDR2 YYEKEE (reference sequence). CDR3 length equals 15 residues. Deletions cut 0 bases from V and 0 bases from J, with 7 bases between. The CDR3 protein is CASSLEGRSNQPQHF. CDR3 DNA (partial): TGTGCCAGCAGCTTGGAGGGTCGTAGCAATCAGCCC.

Concerning this clone: The read gets to within 3 residues of the CDR3 end, and the germline J gene fills in the rest. V and J are TRBV7-9 and TRBJ2-7; TRBD1 might be the D (5 bases). Deletions cut 5 bases from V and 4 bases from J, with 15 bases between. Germline V gene data show CDR1 as SEHNR and CDR2 as FQNEAQ (reference sequence). This CDR3 contains 14 residues. Incomplete CDR3 DNA: TGTGCCAGCAGCCCTACGACAGCCTTTTACGAG. This codes for CASSPTTAFYE. The whole CDR3 reads CASSPTTAFYEQYF. Combining the CDR3 with reference TRBV7-9 and TRBJ2-7 gives the whole variable domain DTGVSQNPRHKITKRGQNVTFRCDPISEHNRLYWYRQTLGQGPEFLTYFQNEAQLEKSRLLSDRFSAERPKGSFSTLEIQRTEQGDSAMYLCASSPTTAFYEQYFGPGTRLTVT.

As regards this clone: With the read ending 3 residues before the CDR3 end, the germline J gene is used to fill in that end. The gene calls are TRBV28 and TRBJ2-3; D uncertain. Germline CDR1 is MDHEN and CDR2 is SYDVKM. The V end was cut by 7 bases, the J end by 6 bases, with 14 bases between. There are 13 residues in the CDR3. The covered CDR3 bases are TGTGCCAGCACCCCGAGCGTCATTGATACG. The encoded protein is CASTPSVIDT. The entire CDR3 reads CASTPSVIDTQYF.

Concerning this clone: The read stops 3 residues short of the end of the CDR3; the missing end is completed from the germline J gene. V gene TRBV12-3 or TRBV12-4 combines with J gene TRBJ2-3; D gene ambiguous. The length of the CDR3 is 12 residues. V lost 6 bases, J lost 2 bases, and 6 bases lay in between. Incomplete CDR3 DNA: TGTGCCAGCAGCAGGTACACAGATACG. Protein: CASSRYTDT. The full CDR3 protein reads CASSRYTDTQYF.

A word on this clone: The read comes to an end 3 residues before the CDR3 does, leaving the germline J gene to fill in the end. The chain recombines TRBV28 with TRBJ1-3; D call uncertain. Germline lookup yields CDR1 MDHEN and CDR2 SYDVKM. This CDR3 is 15 amino acids long. Trimming cost V 4 bases and J 4 bases, with 14 bases left between them. The DNA read from the CDR3 is TGTGCCAGCAGTTCCCCGGGTGGGTCGGGAAACACC. This translates into CASSSPGGSGNT. The CDR3 reads in full as CASSSPGGSGNTIYF.

A remark on this clone: The read ends 3 residues before the CDR3 terminus; that terminus is restored from the germline J gene. This chain links TRBV19 with TRBJ2-1, with 13 bases identical to TRBD2. The CDR3 has 15 residues. The V segment lost 1 base and the J segment 6 bases; nucleotides outside the gene matches: 0. Germline lookup yields CDR1 LNHDA and CDR2 SQIVND (reference sequence). The sequenced part of the CDR3 DNA is TGTGCCAGTAGTATAGGGACTAGCGGGAGCAATGAG. The encoded protein is CASSIGTSGSNE. The CDR3 in its entirety is CASSIGTSGSNEQFF.

A word on this clone: The read halts 3 residues ahead of the CDR3 end, with the missing end drawn from the germline J gene. The V and J genes are TRBV5-1 and TRBJ2-3, with 9 bases fitting TRBD2. V dropped 0 bases and J dropped 0; count of bases not matched to a gene: 8. From germline, CDR1 is SGHRS and CDR2 YFSETQ. The CDR3 covers 18 residues. CDR3 DNA, as far as it was read: TGCGCCAGCAGCTTGGTATTAGCGGGAGCGTTTAGCACAGATACG. Amino acid sequence: CASSLVLAGAFSTDT. The CDR3 as a whole reads CASSLVLAGAFSTDTQYF.

Notes on this clone: The CDR3 end falls 3 residues outside the read, so it is completed with the germline J gene. This sequence joins TRBV6-2 or TRBV6-3 and TRBJ2-5, with D tentatively TRBD2 (7 bases). In germline, CDR1 is MNHEY, CDR2 SVGEGT. CDR3 length: 13 residues. V was shortened by 5 bases and J by 4 bases, with 11 bases between the two germline ends. The CDR3 sequence is CASSRGGGETQYF. CDR3 DNA (partial): TGTGCCAGCAGTCGCGGGGGCGGAGAGACC.

Turning to this clone: With the read ending 3 residues before the CDR3 end, the germline J gene is used to fill in that end. The chain employs TRBV4-1 and TRBJ2-7, with D tentatively TRBD2 (7 bases). Trimming took off 4 bases at V and 0 bases at J, with 16 bases between the two ends. The CDR3 length is 16 residues. CDR1 and CDR2 (germline): MGHRA, YSYEKL. The sequenced part of the CDR3 DNA is TGCGCCAGCAGCCCGGAGGGGGGGACGGACTCCTACGAG. Its translation is CASSPEGGTDSYE. The CDR3, in full, reads CASSPEGGTDSYEQYF.

Note on this clone: Sequencing ends 3 residues short of the CDR3 end; the germline J gene provides the rest. The genes are TRBV7-2 and TRBJ2-7; 8 bases line up with TRBD2. Germline CDR1 and CDR2: SGHTA and FQGNSA. Trimming removed 5 bases from V and 0 bases from J; junction bases left unmatched: 3. This CDR3 is built from 14 residues. The sequenced CDR3 bases are TGTGCCAGCAGCAGTAGCGGGATCTCCTACGAG. It translates to CASSSSGISYE. The CDR3 in its entirety is CASSSSGISYEQYF.

A remark on this clone: The CDR3 end lies 3 residues beyond the end of the read and is filled in from the germline J gene. The chain links TRBV19 to TRBJ2-1, with a possible D match to TRBD2 (5 bases). The CDR3 is made up of 14 amino acids. Germline values: CDR1 LNHDA, CDR2 SQIVND (reference sequence). Trimming took off 1 base at V and 8 bases at J, with 12 bases between the two ends. CDR3 residues: CASSIVTRVDEQFF. The CDR3 DNA, read in part, is TGTGCCAGTAGTATAGTAACTAGGGTGGATGAG.

As to this clone: The CDR3 extends 3 residues past the end of the read, so its final part is completed from the germline J gene. The V gene is TRBV6-4, the J gene TRBJ2-1; no firm D call. The length of the CDR3 is 15 residues. Deletions cut 1 base from V and 6 bases from J, with 13 bases between. CDR1 and CDR2 (germline): MRHNA, SNTAGT. The part of the CDR3 DNA that was read is TGTGCCAGCAGTGACTTTAGCTCGACCCCCAATGAG. Translating it yields CASSDFSSTPNE. The full-length CDR3 reads as CASSDFSSTPNEQFF.

Turning to this clone: With the read ending 3 residues before the CDR3 end, the germline J gene is used to fill in that end. V gene TRBV20-1 combines with J gene TRBJ2-7; unclear D gene. CDR3 length: 13 residues. Germline V gene lookup returns CDR1 DFQATT and CDR2 SNEGSKA (reference sequence). Trimming cost V 0 bases and J 4 bases, with 10 bases left between them. The part of the CDR3 DNA that was read is TGCAGTGCTAGAGAAGATAGTTGGTACGAG. This encodes CSAREDSWYE. The whole CDR3 sequence reads CSAREDSWYEQYF.

CDR3 DNA, as far as it was read: TGTGCCAGCAGCCGAAGGACAGGGGGTACCGGGGAG. Its protein product is CASSRRTGGTGE. The full CDR3 protein reads CASSRRTGGTGELFF. This sequence joins TRBV11-2 and TRBJ2-2; 10 bases agree with TRBD1. The DNA ends 3 residues before the CDR3 does, and the rest of the CDR3 is filled in from the germline J gene. The CDR3 extends over 15 amino acids. V was pared by 5 bases and J by 5 bases, with 5 bases of the junction left unmatched. In germline, CDR1 is SGHAT, CDR2 FQNNGV.

Comments on this clone: The CDR3 extends 3 residues past the end of the read, so its final part is completed from the germline J gene. V and J are TRBV19 and TRBJ2-7; 8 nucleotides line up with TRBD2. This CDR3 contains 14 residues. J was trimmed by 3 bases and V by 5 bases; bases with no gene match: 6. CDR1 is LNHDA, CDR2 SQIVND, per germline (reference sequence). CDR3 in amino acids: CASSSASGHYEQYF. The CDR3 DNA, read in part, is TGTGCCAGTAGTTCGGCTAGCGGGCACTACGAG.

Note on this clone: The CDR3 end lies 3 residues beyond the end of the read and is filled in from the germline J gene. The chain couples TRBV11-1 to TRBJ1-2, with 7 bases matching TRBD1. CDR1 SGHAT and CDR2 FQDESV come from the germline V gene (reference sequence). CDR3 length: 14 residues. The DNA read from the CDR3 is TGTGCCAGCAGCCATCCGGGACAGAGCTGGGGC. Translating it yields CASSHPGQSWG. In full, the CDR3 is CASSHPGQSWGYTF.

Details on this clone: The DNA ends 3 residues before the CDR3 does, and the rest of the CDR3 is filled in from the germline J gene. The chain links TRBV19 to TRBJ1-1; D ambiguous. Between the trimmed V and J ends, which lost 5 bases and 0 bases, there was a span of 10 bases. The CDR3 covers 14 residues. The V gene's germline CDR1 is LNHDA and CDR2 SQIVND (reference sequence). The CDR3: CASSPQSMNTEAFF. Partial CDR3 DNA: TGTGCCAGTAGTCCCCAGTCCATGAACACTGAA.

On this clone itself: The missing CDR3 end, 3 residues past where the read stops, is filled in from the germline J gene. The J gene is TRBJ2-5, the V gene TRBV7-3; 8 nucleotides agree with TRBD2. V lost 8 bases to trimming and J lost 4 bases; unmatched junction nucleotides: 6. Germline loops: CDR1 SGHTA, CDR2 FQGTGA. This CDR3 has 13 amino acids. The CDR3 here is CASAGGDLETQYF. Partial CDR3 DNA: TGTGCCAGCGCGGGGGGTGATTTAGAGACC. The variable domain in full, with the rest retrieved from reference TRBV7-3 and TRBJ2-5, is GAGVSQTPSNKVTEKGKYVELRCDPISGHTALYWYRQSLGQGPEFLIYFQGTGAADDSGLPNDRFFAVRPEGSVSTLKIQRTERGDSAVYLCASAGGDLETQYFGPGTRLLVL.

Worth noting for this clone: Read data end 3 residues before the CDR3 end; the end is taken from the germline J gene. V is TRBV5-1 and J is TRBJ2-3, with a possible D match to TRBD2 (6 bases). Per the germline V gene, CDR1 is SGHRS and CDR2 is YFSETQ. The CDR3 covers 14 residues. Trimming stripped 4 bases from V and 4 bases from J, with 13 bases between. The CDR3 DNA, read in part, is TGCGCCAGCAGCCCTTTGACGGGGGCAGATACG. It translates to CASSPLTGADT. The CDR3 reads in full as CASSPLTGADTQYF.

A word on this clone: The CDR3 goes on 3 residues after the read ends, and that part is filled in from the germline J gene. The chain joins TRBV5-1 to TRBJ1-2, with D maybe TRBD1 (5 bases). The germline V and J ends were trimmed by 3 bases and 3 bases, with 9 bases remaining between them. CDR1 SGHRS and CDR2 YFSETQ come from the germline V gene. The CDR3 consists of 13 residues. The covered CDR3 bases are TGCGCCAGCAGCTCTACGACAGACTATGGC. This codes for CASSSTTDYG. The whole CDR3 is CASSSTTDYGYTF.

For this clone: The missing CDR3 end, 3 residues past where the read stops, is filled in from the germline J gene. The chain uses TRBV28 and TRBJ1-2; 11 bases are a match to TRBD1. Unmatched junction bases numbered 7, after V lost 6 bases and J lost 4 bases. This CDR3 has 15 amino acids. Germline V gene data show CDR1 as MDHEN and CDR2 as SYDVKM. CDR3 sequence reads: CASSPRTGGIYGYTF. CDR3 DNA, as far as it was read: TGTGCCAGCAGCCCACGGACAGGGGGCATCTATGGC.

As concerns this clone: Coverage ceases 3 residues before the CDR3 finishes, and the germline J gene fills in the end. The chain couples TRBV19 to TRBJ2-1; 7 nucleotides align to TRBD2. CDR1 is LNHDA and CDR2 is SQIVND in the germline V gene (reference sequence). The ends lost 4 bases at V and 8 bases at J; junction bases unmatched: 5. The CDR3 extends over 13 amino acids. CDR3 residues: CASSRLAFYEQFF. CDR3 bases read: TGTGCCAGTAGTAGACTAGCATTCTATGAG.